This T cell receptor beta chain was profiled in a study of T cells in Graves' hyperthyroidism and ophthalmopathy. The V end was cut by 5 bases, the J end by 3 bases, with 10 bases between. Germline V CDR1 and CDR2: MNHEY, SMNVEV (reference sequence). The length of the CDR3 is 13 residues. Authors of the study amplified TCR beta CDR3 regions from RNA transcripts. The study used the HTBI primer set for a first-round RT-PCR of the TCR CDR3. TCRdb processed the multiplex PCR reads anew with MiXCR; each CDR3 protein has one entry. Counted here are under 550,000 distinct CDR3 sequences, just under 20% occurring once; the ten biggest clones make up 40% to 50%.

The specimen was blood. This TCR was sampled from a middle-aged man with Graves' ophthalmopathy. The chain employs TRBV27 and TRBJ1-2, with unresolved D. CDR3 nucleotides: TGTGCCAGCAGTACCGGTCTCCACTATGGCTACACCTTC. It encodes CASSTGLHYGYTF.